The following is a TCR beta chain sequence with its context. Its antigen is not known. The repertoire was sequenced with immunoSEQ multiplex PCR; TCRdb's copy has only in-frame clones and lacks some. The sample records 65,000 to 95,000 clones, roughly 94% being singletons. These data belong to a study of OX40 agonist ivuxolimab in advanced cancers. The CDR3 totals 16 residues. Trimming took 3 bases from V and 0 from J; bases not matched to a gene: 1. Germline V gene sequence: CDR1 MRHNA, CDR2 SNTAGT. General study findings and limits: At 0.1 to 3.0 mg/kg, CD4+ and CD8+ blood T cells expanded clonally by week 6.

Patients had blood sampled at baseline and again on cycle 4 day 1 and cycle 7 day 1. The gene calls are TRBV6-4 and TRBJ2-3; TRBD2 aligns across 12 bases. The TCR was taken from an adult with an advanced solid tumor such as melanoma, head and neck, liver or kidney cancer. The starting material was CD4+ or CD8+ T cells sorted from blood, obtained in a trial of the OX40 agonist ivuxolimab. The CDR3 loop reads CASSETSGGSTDTQYF. CDR3 bases: TGTGCCAGCAGTGAAACTAGCGGGGGGAGCACAGATACGCAGTATTTT.